Sequencing of this T cell receptor beta chain was carried out in a study of blood T cell repertoires in COVID-19. Study-level background: PBMCs, B-cell-depleted T cells, or T cells provided the cDNA or gDNA that made up the material.

V dropped 5 bases and J dropped 14; count of bases not matched to a gene: 18. Germline CDR1 LNHDA, CDR2 SQIVND (reference sequence). CDR3 length: 16 amino acids. Sequenced by immunoSEQ multiplex PCR; TCRdb stores in-frame clones only, minus some. The sample consists of 70,000 or so clones, about 92% of them appearing once. The sequenced sample was peripheral blood. The chain uses TRBV19 and TRBJ2-2; 9 positions agree with TRBD1. This clonotype was obtained from a human donor in a cohort sampled during active COVID-19. The CDR3 DNA is TGTGCCAGTAGTTTGGTCGGGACAGGGCTTTCAGGGCGTCTGTTTTTT. This gives the protein CASSLVGTGLSGRLFF.